This passage covers 16 T cell receptor beta chains from one sample sequenced in a study of cytomegalovirus exposure and HLA in healthy donors. The PCR was carried out with 60 Vbeta primers and 13 Jbeta primers. Data came from immunoSEQ multiplex PCR; TCRdb stores just in-frame clones and leaves some out. Among about 140,000 clones, 80% were seen once, and the ten largest hold over 2%. The specimen was PBMCs. Receptors originate from a man aged 45-65 years in good health and CMV-seronegative.

V usage is TRBV5-1 and J usage is TRBJ1-1; a possible D gene is TRBD1 (6 bases). V shed 7 bases and J shed 1 base, with 14 bases lying between them. This CDR3 has 14 residues. Germline CDR1 reads SGHRS; CDR2 reads YFSETQ. CDR3 in amino acids: CASGGALGNTEAFF. As DNA, the CDR3 is TGCGCCAGCGGGGGGGCTCTAGGGAACACTGAAGCTTTCTTT.

The rearrangement links TRBV7-9 to TRBJ1-2, with TRBD1 identical over 9 bases. Germline trimming cut 4 bases from V and 2 bases from J; bases unmatched to any gene: 5. The V gene's germline CDR1 is SEHNR and CDR2 FQNEAQ (reference sequence). CDR3 length: 15 residues. The CDR3 reads CASSWTGDENYGYTF. For the CDR3, the DNA is TGTGCCAGCAGCTGGACAGGGGATGAGAACTATGGCTACACCTTC.

V gene TRBV7-9 combines with J gene TRBJ2-1; 10 bases line up with TRBD2. The V gene end was trimmed by 5 bases and the J gene end by 10 bases; junction bases not matched to a gene: 17. Germline CDR1 is SEHNR and CDR2 is FQNEAQ (reference sequence). CDR3 size: 17 residues. The CDR3 region has the DNA TGTGCCAGCAGCCCTCGCTTGGGGACTAGCGACTTTGTGGAGCAGTTCTTC. Its protein product is CASSPRLGTSDFVEQFF.

This clone was observed a single time. This chain links TRBV14 with TRBJ1-1; maybe TRBD1 (6 bases). Trimming cost V 4 bases and J 5 bases, with 17 bases left between them. The CDR3 length is 15 residues. Germline V gene lookup returns CDR1 SGHDN and CDR2 FVKESK. The CDR3: CASSPQGISGTEAFF. Written as DNA, the CDR3 is TGTGCCAGCAGCCCCCAGGGGATTTCGGGGACTGAAGCTTTCTTT. The whole variable domain, filled in from reference TRBV14 and TRBJ1-1, reads EAGVTQFPSHSVIEKGQTVTLRCDPISGHDNLYWYRRVMGKEIKFLLHFVKESKQDESGMPNNRFLAERTGGTYSTLKVQPAELEDSGVYFCASSPQGISGTEAFFGQGTRLTVV.

The V call is TRBV2, the J call TRBJ1-6; 8 bases align to TRBD1. After removal of 6 bases from V and 7 bases from J, the junction contained 5 bases not matched to a gene. This CDR3 contains 14 residues. Germline V lookup: CDR1 SNHLY, CDR2 FYNNEI. The CDR3 sequence: CASRIRGRNSPLHF. In nucleotides, the CDR3 is TGTGCCAGCAGGATCAGGGGGCGGAATTCACCCCTCCACTTT.

The chain recombines TRBV5-1 with TRBJ2-5, with D perhaps TRBD1 (6 bases). The CDR3 contains 14 residues. The V end lost 7 bases, the J end lost 3 bases, and 16 bases lay between the germline ends. Germline lookup yields CDR1 SGHRS and CDR2 YFSETQ. CDR3 in DNA: TGCGCCAGCGGATCCTTACAGGGAGAAGAGACCCAGTACTTC. Protein: CASGSLQGEETQYF.

This rearrangement joins TRBV15 to TRBJ1-2, with 9 positions matching TRBD1. This CDR3 has 17 amino acids. Germline CDR1 is LNHNV and CDR2 is YYDKDF (reference sequence). V was pared by 1 base and J by 5 bases, with 11 bases of the junction left unmatched. CDR3 in amino acids: CATSRAADRTGAYGYTF. The DNA of the CDR3 is TGTGCCACCAGCAGAGCCGCCGACCGGACAGGGGCGTATGGCTACACCTTC.

The chain combines TRBV7-9 with TRBJ2-5; no definite D call. The CDR3 covers 14 residues. CDR1 and CDR2 (germline): SEHNR, FQNEAQ (reference sequence). V lost 5 bases, J lost 5 bases, and 15 bases lay in between. The DNA for the CDR3 is TGTGCCAGCAGCATTCAATCAGACACGGAGACCCAGTACTTC. This translates into CASSIQSDTETQYF.

V and J are TRBV29-1 and TRBJ2-3, with TRBD1 matching 8 bases. V lost 4 bases and J lost 6; bases outside the gene matches: 9. The CDR3 contains 14 residues. Germline V gene data show CDR1 as SQVTM and CDR2 as ANQGSEA. Here the CDR3 DNA reads TGCAGCGTTGTTAGGACAGGGACATCGGATACGCAGTATTTT. Its protein product is CSVVRTGTSDTQYF.

The CDR3 protein is CASSFNGQVSRDTQYF. Here the CDR3 DNA reads TGCGCCAGCAGCTTCAACGGACAGGTATCTAGGGATACGCAGTATTTT. The gene calls are TRBV5-1 and TRBJ2-3, with 7 bases matching TRBD1. Germline V gene lookup returns CDR1 SGHRS and CDR2 YFSETQ. This CDR3 contains 16 residues. V shed 2 bases, J shed 6 bases, and the junction held 12 bases outside the gene matches.

The chain has TRBV7-9 and TRBJ2-5; 7 nucleotides line up with TRBD1. The J call may be faulty, since TRBJ2-7 better matches the DNA end. There are 12 residues in the CDR3. Germline CDR1 and CDR2: SEHNR and FQNEAQ (reference sequence). CDR3 region: CASSSTGFEQYF. In DNA form, the CDR3 reads TGTGCCAGCAGCTCGACAGGGTTCGAGCAGTACTTC.

The V call is TRBV11-3, the J call TRBJ2-2; TRBD1 is a possible D gene (6 bases). V was cut by 2 bases and J by 5 bases, with 9 bases left in between. The CDR3 covers 14 residues. The germline gives CDR1 SGHNT, CDR2 YENEEA. The CDR3 DNA sequence: TGTGCCAGCAGCTTAACAACAGGGACCGGGGAGCTGTTTTTT. Protein product: CASSLTTGTGELFF.

This clone showed up just a few times. The CDR3 loop reads CASGRQDNQPQHF. The CDR3 nucleotides are TGTGCCAGCGGGAGACAAGACAATCAGCCCCAGCATTTT. This chain uses TRBV11-2 with TRBJ1-5; D unclear. The germline V gene has CDR1 SGHAT and CDR2 FQNNGV. The CDR3 has 13 amino acids. Trimming removed 8 bases at V and 3 bases at J, with 11 bases between.

This clone appeared a few times. The J gene is TRBJ1-5, the V gene TRBV2; TRBD1 matches at 7 bases. Germline CDR1 is SNHLY and CDR2 is FYNNEI. Trimming removed 7 bases from V and 6 bases from J; junction bases left unmatched: 6. The CDR3 is made up of 13 amino acids. Written as DNA, the CDR3 is TGTGCCAGCATCGGGACAGAGGGTCAGCCCCAGCATTTT. This codes for CASIGTEGQPQHF.

This clone showed up just once. This chain links TRBV7-9 with TRBJ1-1; D gene uncertain. The V end lost 5 bases, the J end lost 4 bases, and 8 bases lay between the germline ends. The germline gives CDR1 SEHNR, CDR2 FQNEAQ (reference sequence). The CDR3 loop spans 12 amino acids. CDR3 sequence reads: CASSHGSTEAFF. As DNA, the CDR3 is TGTGCCAGCAGCCATGGTAGCACTGAAGCTTTCTTT.

The CDR3 is CASGQGPRGNQPQHF. CDR3 nucleotide sequence: TGTGCCAGCGGACAGGGGCCCCGGGGCAATCAGCCCCAGCATTTT. The V call is TRBV9, the J call TRBJ1-5; TRBD1 matches 9 bases. The CDR3 consists of 15 residues. The V and J ends lost 7 bases and 2 bases, in that order; junction bases with no gene match: 7. Looked up from germline, CDR1 is SGDLS and CDR2 is YYNGEE.